This TCR beta chain comes out of a study of T cells in Graves' hyperthyroidism and ophthalmopathy. About the study: Peripheral blood collection took place at initial diagnosis, before any treatment.

RNA transcripts were the template for amplifying TCR beta CDR3 regions. Using the HTBI primer set, a first-round RT-PCR was run on the TCR CDR3. TCRdb reprocessed the multiplex PCR reads with MiXCR, giving one entry per CDR3 protein. Of 300,000 to 450,000 distinct CDR3 sequences listed, under 15% are singletons. Newly diagnosed patients aged 18 to 65 had hyperthyroidism of under 2 months' duration. The study left out patients who had uncontrolled infection, other autoimmune disease, pregnancy or lactation. Study-wide points: Blood also carried most thyroid clonotypes expanded above 0.001.

About this clonotype: What it binds is unknown.

The TCR sequence derives from a woman between 18 and 29 years old with Graves' hyperthyroidism. The source material was blood.

Here the CDR3 DNA reads TGTGCCAGCAATTCGGGACTAGCGGGCACCGGGGAGCTGTTTTTT. This translates into CASNSGLAGTGELFF. This chain connects TRBV6-2 or TRBV6-3 to TRBJ2-2, with 12 positions matching TRBD2. CDR3 length equals 15 residues. Germline V CDR1 and CDR2: MNHEY, SVGEGT. Trimming took 7 bases from V and 4 from J; bases not matched to a gene: 4.